This is a list of T cell receptor beta chains from one sample in a study of cytomegalovirus exposure and HLA in healthy donors. Clones were sequenced by immunoSEQ multiplex PCR, and TCRdb holds only the in-frame ones, with some missing. In the table there are 120,000 to 150,000 clones, 9.4% of which are singletons. The specimen sequenced was PBMCs. The receptors shown here come from a male donor in good health and CMV-seronegative. The CDR3 runs from the conserved cysteine through the conserved F or W. Fields, in order: V gene, J gene, clone size, CDR3 length, D gene, CDR3 protein, CDR3 DNA. A D gene is named only where the DNA matches it firmly. The size field is filled for only some rows; it gives once, few, many or a size class.

V: TRBV2; J: TRBJ2-1; size: .; length: 18; D: .; CDR3: CASSEFRGGALTYNEQFF; DNA: TGTGCCAGCAGTGAATTTCGGGGCGGGGCGTTAACCTACAATGAGCAGTTCTTC
V: TRBV28; J: TRBJ1-2; size: .; length: 13; D: .; CDR3: CASSLTSTRGYTF; DNA: TGTGCCAGCAGTTTAACGTCCACTCGTGGCTACACCTTC
V: TRBV4-3; J: TRBJ1-2; size: few; length: 14; D: .; CDR3: CASSPTSTGDGYTF; DNA: TGCGCCAGCAGCCCTACTTCGACGGGGGATGGCTACACCTTC
V: TRBV28; J: TRBJ2-7; size: few; length: 13; D: .; CDR3: CASSINRPYEQYF; DNA: TGTGCCAGCAGCATTAACAGACCCTACGAGCAGTACTTC
V: TRBV27; J: TRBJ2-1; size: .; length: 15; D: TRBD2; CDR3: CASSSLAGGDNEQFF; DNA: TGTGCCAGCAGCTCCCTAGCGGGAGGAGACAATGAGCAGTTCTTC
V: TRBV7-2; J: TRBJ1-1; size: .; length: 13; D: .; CDR3: CASSQQVNTEAFF; DNA: TGTGCCAGCAGCCAACAGGTTAACACTGAAGCTTTCTTT
V: TRBV7-2; J: TRBJ2-7; size: .; length: 14; D: .; CDR3: CASSLQGTLSEQYF; DNA: TGTGCCAGCAGCCTACAGGGAACCCTTTCCGAGCAGTACTTC
V: TRBV7-6; J: TRBJ1-6; size: few; length: 15; D: TRBD1; CDR3: CASSFRTGGDSPLHF; DNA: TGTGCCAGCAGCTTTAGGACAGGGGGCGATTCACCCCTCCACTTT
V: TRBV28; J: TRBJ1-1; size: .; length: 14; D: TRBD1; CDR3: CASRIRGGWTEAFF; DNA: TGTGCCAGCAGAATCCGAGGGGGCTGGACTGAAGCTTTCTTT
V: TRBV2; J: TRBJ2-3; size: few; length: 17; D: .; CDR3: CASSDLGGVLTTDTQYF; DNA: TGTGCCAGCAGTGATCTAGGAGGGGTCCTAACCACAGATACGCAGTATTTT
V: TRBV7-2; J: TRBJ2-1; size: few; length: 16; D: .; CDR3: CASSTRLGGRTNEQFF; DNA: TGTGCCAGCAGCACCCGACTAGGAGGGCGTACCAATGAGCAGTTCTTC
V: TRBV6-1; J: TRBJ2-3; size: few; length: 15; D: TRBD1; CDR3: CASSLTTGGTDTQYF; DNA: TGTGCCAGCAGTCTTACGACAGGGGGCACAGATACGCAGTATTTT
V: TRBV19; J: TRBJ2-7; size: .; length: 15; D: .; CDR3: CASSISGGRLYEQYF; DNA: TGTGCCAGTAGTATAAGTGGGGGGAGACTCTACGAGCAGTACTTC
V: TRBV5-6; J: TRBJ1-3; size: .; length: 15; D: .; CDR3: CASSFTGTSGNTIYF; DNA: TGTGCCAGCAGCTTTACGGGTACATCTGGAAACACCATATATTTT
V: TRBV4-1; J: TRBJ2-2; size: few; length: 16; D: .; CDR3: CASSQVPGINTGELFF; DNA: TGCGCCAGCAGCCAAGTCCCAGGGATTAACACCGGGGAGCTGTTTTTT
V: TRBV11-2; J: TRBJ2-1; size: .; length: 15; D: .; CDR3: CASSLDTGSYNEQFF; DNA: TGTGCCAGCAGCTTAGACACAGGCTCCTACAATGAGCAGTTCTTC
V: TRBV6-1; J: TRBJ1-5; size: .; length: 19; D: .; CDR3: CASSEFFLDPRVRNQPQHF; DNA: TGTGCCAGCAGTGAATTCTTCCTCGACCCACGGGTTCGCAATCAGCCCCAGCATTTT